Below are 25 T cell receptor beta chains sequenced from a single sample in a study of cytomegalovirus exposure and HLA in healthy donors. With 60 Vbeta and 13 Jbeta primers, the PCR was carried out. Sequenced by immunoSEQ multiplex PCR; TCRdb stores in-frame clones only, minus some. The sample gives roughly 80,000 clones, around 80% of which show up once; approximately 3% is in the top ten. Sequences were obtained from PBMCs. These receptors originate from a man in his forties or fifties in good health and CMV-seropositive.

The V call is TRBV13, the J call TRBJ2-7, with 12 bases identical to TRBD1. Germline assignment: CDR1 PRHDT and CDR2 FYEKMQ (reference sequence). The CDR3 loop spans 13 amino acids. J was trimmed by 6 bases and V by 6 bases; bases with no gene match: 3. Here the CDR3 DNA reads TGTGCCAGCAGGGGGACAGGGGGCTTCGAGCAGTACTTC. Translation: CASRGTGGFEQYF.

With respect to this clone: A far larger clone is a single base away, which makes a read error likely. The sample holds other DNA sequences that translate to the same CDR3. The chain combines TRBV4-1 with TRBJ2-6; D is uncertain. From germline, CDR1 is MGHRA and CDR2 YSYEKL. The CDR3 runs 19 residues. CDR3 protein: CASSLRPRGSSSGANVLTF. DNA for the CDR3: TGCGCCAGTAGCCTAAGACCGCGCGGTTCTAGCTCTGGGGCCAACGTCCTGACTTTC.

The chain recombines TRBV30 with TRBJ1-5; 7 bases agree with TRBD1. Looked up from germline, CDR1 is GTSNPN and CDR2 is SVGIG (reference sequence). With 0 bases clipped from V and 0 bases from J, the junction kept 5 bases outside the gene matches. The CDR3 loop spans 16 amino acids. The CDR3 sequence: CAWSVGTVYSNQPQHF. CDR3 coding DNA: TGTGCCTGGAGTGTTGGGACAGTGTATAGCAATCAGCCCCAGCATTTT. Supplemented by reference TRBV30 and TRBJ1-5, the full variable domain reads SQTIHQWPATLVQPVGSPLSLECTVEGTSNPNLYWYRQAAGRGLQLLFYSVGIGQISSEVPQNLSASRPQDRQFILSSKKLLLSDSGFYLCAWSVGTVYSNQPQHFGDGTRLSIL.

The chain couples TRBV19 to TRBJ2-3; 9 bases agree with TRBD2. Germline CDR1 and CDR2: LNHDA and SQIVND (reference sequence). The CDR3 consists of 15 residues. V shed 3 bases, J shed 0 bases, and the junction held 1 base outside the gene matches. As DNA, the CDR3 is TGTGCCAGTAGTATGACTAGCGGCAGCACAGATACGCAGTATTTT. It specifies CASSMTSGSTDTQYF.

The V gene is TRBV6-4, the J gene TRBJ2-3, with 10 positions matching TRBD2. The CDR3 totals 17 residues. Trimming took 0 bases from V and 5 from J; bases not matched to a gene: 8. Germline assignment: CDR1 MRHNA and CDR2 SNTAGT. CDR3 protein: CASSDSTAGGPVDTQYF. The CDR3 DNA follows: TGTGCCAGCAGTGACTCAACAGCGGGAGGGCCGGTAGATACGCAGTATTTT.

In this sample, this clone turned up a few times. This rearrangement joins TRBV6-9 to TRBJ1-1; D ambiguous. Germline-derived CDR1 and CDR2 are MNHGY and SVAAGI. The CDR3 extends over 13 amino acids. V lost 5 bases, J lost 5 bases, and 12 bases lay in between. CDR3 residues: CASSPPRVTEAFF. The CDR3 DNA sequence: TGTGCCAGCAGTCCCCCCCGGGTGACTGAAGCTTTCTTT.

This sequence joins TRBV7-6 and TRBJ2-1; TRBD1 agrees at 10 bases. After removal of 4 bases from V and 7 bases from J, the junction contained 7 bases not matched to a gene. The CDR3 is 15 residues long. Germline CDR1 reads SGHVS; CDR2 reads FNYEAQ. CDR3 loop: CASSSPGQGNNEQFF. The CDR3 nucleotides are TGTGCCAGCAGCTCTCCGGGACAGGGGAATAATGAGCAGTTCTTC.

The genes are TRBV5-3 and TRBJ2-3; 7 nucleotides match TRBD1. TRBV5-3 is placed among ORFs of uncertain function. Trimming at V came to 5 bases and at J to 3 bases, leaving 9 bases not matched to a gene. The CDR3 has 15 residues. DNA for the CDR3: TGTGCCAGAAGTCATGACAGGGCAACTACAGATACGCAGTATTTT. As protein: CARSHDRATTDTQYF.

The rearrangement joins TRBV5-6 to TRBJ2-1; a weak D match, TRBD2 (6 bases). The CDR3 contains 15 residues. Germline CDR1 SGHDT, CDR2 YYEEEE. V was shortened by 4 bases and J by 0 bases, with 11 bases between the two germline ends. The CDR3 sequence: CASSPRLVSYNEQFF. Here the CDR3 DNA reads TGTGCCAGCAGCCCGCGACTAGTCTCCTACAATGAGCAGTTCTTC.

This clone was seen a handful of times. The genes are TRBV6-6 and TRBJ1-3; the D is unclear. CDR1 and CDR2 (germline): MNHNY, SVGAGI (reference sequence). The CDR3 totals 14 residues. Trimming took 6 bases from V and 3 from J, leaving 12 bases between them. CDR3 sequence reads: CASRLDNNGNTIYF. The CDR3 DNA follows: TGTGCCAGCAGACTCGATAATAATGGAAACACCATATATTTT.

This clone is a singleton in its sample. The chain links TRBV15 to TRBJ1-5, with 7 bases lining up with TRBD1. CDR1 LNHNV and CDR2 YYDKDF come from the germline V gene (reference sequence). This CDR3 has 16 residues. The junction had 16 bases not matched to a gene; V was cut back by 3 bases and J by 11 bases. The DNA for the CDR3 is TGTGCCACCAGCAGCGCGACAGGGACTGTCTTCGGGACCCAGCATTTT. This gives the protein CATSSATGTVFGTQHF.

This rearrangement joins TRBV29-1 to TRBJ2-1, with 8 bases lining up with TRBD2. Germline CDR1 and CDR2: SQVTM and ANQGSEA. J was trimmed by 7 bases and V by 7 bases; bases with no gene match: 15. This CDR3 region has 15 residues. CDR3 in amino acids: CSARGHGRARNEQFF. CDR3 nucleotide sequence: TGCAGCGCCAGGGGTCACGGGAGGGCTAGGAATGAGCAGTTCTTC.

This clone was observed a single time. This sample includes further DNA sequences coding for the same CDR3. The CDR3 DNA follows: TGCAGCGTTCGACAGGGAGGTGGAAACACCATATATTTT. Amino acid sequence: CSVRQGGGNTIYF. This chain uses TRBV29-1 with TRBJ1-3, with TRBD1 identical over 7 bases. The CDR3 spans 13 residues. V lost 5 bases to trimming and J lost 3 bases; unmatched junction nucleotides: 4. Germline assignment: CDR1 SQVTM and CDR2 ANQGSEA.

This clone was seen more than once but under ten times. This chain connects TRBV11-2 to TRBJ2-5; 11 nucleotides match TRBD2. Trimming at V came to 1 base and at J to 1 base, leaving 5 bases not matched to a gene. The CDR3 runs 17 residues. Germline V gives CDR1 SGHAT, CDR2 FQNNGV. The CDR3 region is CASSLGLAGGFQETQYF. The CDR3 DNA sequence: TGTGCCAGCAGCTTAGGGCTAGCGGGAGGATTCCAAGAGACCCAGTACTTC.

The chain recombines TRBV6-1 with TRBJ1-2; TRBD1 is a possible D gene (5 bases). Germline assignment: CDR1 MNHNS and CDR2 SASEGT. V was pared by 8 bases and J by 2 bases, with 18 bases between. CDR3 length equals 15 residues. The CDR3 region is CASEWSRGGNYGYTF. In nucleotides, the CDR3 is TGTGCCAGCGAGTGGTCCCGGGGGGGGAACTATGGCTACACCTTC.

The chain links TRBV30 to TRBJ2-7, with 8 positions matching TRBD2. J gave up 3 bases and V 0 bases, and 10 bases lay outside the gene matches. The CDR3 has 16 residues. Looked up from germline, CDR1 is GTSNPN and CDR2 is SVGIG (reference sequence). The CDR3 DNA reads as TGTGCCTGGAGTGTGGGAGCGGGAGTCATGGGCTACGAGCAGTACTTC. Protein: CAWSVGAGVMGYEQYF.

The chain joins TRBV19 to TRBJ1-1, with 9 nucleotides matching TRBD1. CDR3 length: 14 residues. The V gene's germline CDR1 is LNHDA and CDR2 SQIVND (reference sequence). Trimming removed 5 bases from V and 6 bases from J; junction bases left unmatched: 7. The CDR3: CASSSWTGVSEAFF. For the CDR3, the DNA is TGTGCCAGTAGTTCGTGGACAGGGGTTTCTGAAGCTTTCTTT.

The chain has TRBV19 and TRBJ1-3; TRBD1 agrees at 7 bases. The CDR3 totals 16 residues. Germline assignment: CDR1 LNHDA and CDR2 SQIVND (reference sequence). Germline trimming cut 3 bases from V and 7 bases from J; bases unmatched to any gene: 12. For the CDR3, the DNA is TGTGCCAGTAGTATCCCGGTTGGGGACAGAGGGAACACCATATATTTT. This sequence encodes CASSIPVGDRGNTIYF.

CDR3 sequence reads: CASLSMQGVESGANVLTF. DNA for the CDR3: TGTGCCAGTTTAAGTATGCAGGGGGTCGAATCTGGGGCCAACGTCCTGACTTTC. The gene calls are TRBV19 and TRBJ2-6, with TRBD1 matching 7 bases. Looked up from germline, CDR1 is LNHDA and CDR2 is SQIVND (reference sequence). This CDR3 spans 18 amino acids. V shed 8 bases, J shed 1 base, and the junction held 14 bases outside the gene matches.

The chain combines TRBV7-9 with TRBJ1-1, with 9 bases identical to TRBD1. The germline V gene encodes CDR1 SEHNR and CDR2 FQNEAQ (reference sequence). The CDR3 spans 16 residues. With V trimmed by 3 bases and J by 0 bases, 5 bases remained unmatched. DNA for the CDR3: TGTGCCAGCAGCTTCTGGACAGGGGAACTGAACACTGAAGCTTTCTTT. As protein: CASSFWTGELNTEAFF. Complete variable domain (other parts from reference TRBV7-9 and TRBJ1-1): DTGVSQNPRHKITKRGQNVTFRCDPISEHNRLYWYRQTLGQGPEFLTYFQNEAQLEKSRLLSDRFSAERPKGSFSTLEIQRTEQGDSAMYLCASSFWTGELNTEAFFGQGTRLTVV.

The V gene is TRBV27, the J gene TRBJ2-7, with unresolved D. This CDR3 has 12 amino acids. V shed 0 bases and J shed 4 bases, with 4 bases lying between them. Germline CDR1 and CDR2: MNHEY and SMNVEV (reference sequence). This CDR3 is CASSLSGYEQYF. The DNA of the CDR3 is TGTGCCAGCAGTTTATCCGGTTACGAGCAGTACTTC.

The V gene is TRBV7-2, the J gene TRBJ2-7; D may be TRBD2 (6 bases). Looked up from germline, CDR1 is SGHTA and CDR2 is FQGNSA. The V end lost 5 bases, the J end lost 1 base, and 18 bases lay between the germline ends. The CDR3 consists of 16 residues. The CDR3 loop reads CASSATPGLSSYEQYF. The CDR3 DNA is TGTGCCAGCAGCGCTACTCCGGGACTGTCTTCCTACGAGCAGTACTTC.

A note on this clone: At one of its ends the junction is not consistent with the germline gene, which may arise from a read error. DNA for the CDR3: TGTGCCAGCAGTGGTGGGGTTGGTGGGGCCAACGGCCTGACTTTC. Translating gives CASSGGVGGANGLTF. The chain combines TRBV2 with TRBJ2-6; weak D call: TRBD1 (5 bases). The germline gives CDR1 SNHLY, CDR2 FYNNEI. The CDR3 is 15 residues long.

The chain recombines TRBV7-3 with TRBJ2-3, with D hard to call. V was clipped by 0 bases and J by 5 bases, with 12 bases between them. The CDR3 consists of 15 residues. The germline gives CDR1 SGHTA, CDR2 FQGTGA. The CDR3 bases are TGTGCCAGCAGCTTAACGGCGGCGCGGTTAGATACGCAGTATTTT. It encodes CASSLTAARLDTQYF. Together with reference TRBV7-3 and TRBJ2-3, the CDR3 gives the full variable domain: GAGVSQTPSNKVTEKGKYVELRCDPISGHTALYWYRQSLGQGPEFLIYFQGTGAADDSGLPNDRFFAVRPEGSVSTLKIQRTERGDSAVYLCASSLTAARLDTQYFGPGTRLTVL.

This chain uses TRBV5-1 with TRBJ2-3, with D possibly TRBD2 on 6 matching bases. From germline, CDR1 is SGHRS and CDR2 YFSETQ. Trimming removed 2 bases at V and 4 bases at J, with 11 bases between. CDR3 size: 14 residues. This CDR3 is CASSFGTVSDTQYF. CDR3 DNA: TGCGCCAGCAGCTTTGGGACTGTCTCAGATACGCAGTATTTT.